This is a list of T cell receptor beta chains from one sample in a study of blood T cell repertoires in COVID-19. Assay: immunoSEQ multiplex PCR; the TCRdb copy retains only in-frame clones and omits some. The table lists some 74,000 clones, roughly 85% of them singletons, with around a sixth in the top ten. The sample comprised peripheral blood. The origin of the receptors is a woman aged 80 or over with acute or convalescent COVID-19. Each CDR3 is given without its conserved first and last residue.

V: TRBV24-1; CDR3: ATSDSDGTAGGGIWNEQF
V: TRBV11-1; CDR3: ASSLANAPGAEAF
V: TRBV18; CDR3: ASSTGDSYEQY
V: TRBV18; CDR3: ASSGGSAQTQY
V: TRBV3-1/TRBV3-2; CDR3: ASRGEGTKEKLF
V: TRBV2; CDR3: ASSESGGWGTGELF
V: TRBV11-2; CDR3: ASSKHRDSEQF
V: TRBV2; CDR3: ASGVQGNTGELF
V: TRBV11-3; CDR3: ASSLGSQETQY
V: TRBV19; CDR3: ASSIEFLRQGGTGELF
V: TRBV7-9; CDR3: ASSPGSGANTGELF
V: TRBV24-1; CDR3: ATSDPGQGAWGGYT
V: TRBV30; CDR3: AWSPGAFGNYGYT
V: TRBV19; CDR3: ASTGLAGGEQF
V: TRBV7-9; CDR3: ASTARNLYQETQY
V: TRBV30; CDR3: AWSPLGQPDNSPLH
V: TRBV5-6; CDR3: ASSLASGLGETQY
V: TRBV9; CDR3: ASSAGTSGRAMGETQY
V: TRBV28; CDR3: AIPGQGLGGYT
V: TRBV9; CDR3: ASSPPQGKGTPLH
V: TRBV7-2; CDR3: ASSLELAGWETQY
V: TRBV9; CDR3: ASSTPKIGGADTQY
V: TRBV9; CDR3: ASSLTDIDTEAF
V: TRBV6-5; CDR3: ASRSRLALETQY
V: TRBV12-3/TRBV12-4; CDR3: ASRPGGLTLH
V: TRBV3-1/TRBV3-2; CDR3: ASGTRRGDYNEQF
V: TRBV12-3/TRBV12-4; CDR3: ASTETGGQPQH
V: TRBV7-6; CDR3: ASSSFHKQLPNPKNTGELF
V: TRBV9; CDR3: ASSVGPQGARTEAF
V: TRBV3-1/TRBV3-2; CDR3: ASSQDPGRVAQY
V: TRBV9; CDR3: ASSVGGTANNSPLH
V: TRBV29-1; CDR3: SVGQGLYEQY
V: TRBV6-4; CDR3: ASRRQQNSPLH
V: TRBV19; CDR3: ASSIDLVGQGGKTQY
V: TRBV6-6; CDR3: ASSYLQGAGDSPLH
V: TRBV7-8; CDR3: ASSLRRQGSYGYT
V: TRBV24-1; CDR3: ATSDFAGSRYEQY
V: TRBV3-1/TRBV3-2; CDR3: ASSSRGASEQY
V: TRBV30; CDR3: AWSFPAGGQETQY
V: TRBV2; CDR3: ASGGMAEAF
V: TRBV2; CDR3: ASSETGNQPQH
V: TRBV7-9; CDR3: ASSSDSYGYT
V: TRBV6-5; CDR3: ASSWGTMNTEAF